The clone carrying this T cell receptor beta chain came up a few times. Its antigen remains unidentified. Per germline, CDR1 ENHRY and CDR2 SYGVKD. CDR3 length equals 15 residues. Trimming pared 3 bases from V and 0 bases from J, leaving 9 bases between. The data stem from a study of CD8 T cells in ankylosing spondylitis. Overall study findings and caveats: Significant enrichment of disease-linked clones was reportedly seen in matched ankylosing spondylitis synovial fluid.

5'-RACE, quantitative and with molecular barcodes, yielded the TCR beta libraries. TCRdb analysed the 5' RACE reads with MiXCR anew, one entry per CDR3 protein. The sample includes 350,000 or so distinct CDR3 sequences, roughly 14% seen only once; the top ten take about 1%. This receptor was identified in a male donor with ankylosing spondylitis or in good health (not recorded which). Sequenced: blood, either unsorted or a sorted T cell fraction (not recorded which). The chain recombines TRBV10-3 with TRBJ1-5; tentative D call: TRBD1 (5 bases). The CDR3 DNA follows: TGTGCCATCAGTGATGGGGGGAATAGCAATCAGCCCCAGCATTTT. Translated: CAISDGGNSNQPQHF.